This T cell receptor beta chain comes out of a study of T cell clusters in autoimmune cytopenias. One tube held mixed TRB-A and TRB-B primer pools for touch-down PCR. No DNA is given; TCRdb re-called the multiplex PCR reads and lists each CDR3 protein once. The sample has around 8,200 distinct CDR3 sequences; the top ten hold 25% to 30%. Broader study findings: No cluster-lack signature appeared between secondary cytopenia and chronic lymphocytic leukemia patients, apparently due to lymphoma masking.

According to its frequency, this clonotype is medium-sized. Its specificity is unknown. Each sample's input was around 270 ng genomic DNA, roughly 40,000 genome equivalents. The sequence was collected from a human donor with an autoimmune cytopenia or autoimmune hepatitis (not recorded which). The sequencing input was peripheral blood.

The CDR3 sequence is CAWGQTAYGYTF. The chain links TRBV30 to TRBJ1-2; the D gene TCRdb calls, TRBD1, cannot be checked with no DNA. The CDR3 runs to 12 residues. The germline V gene has CDR1 GTSNPN and CDR2 SVGIG (reference sequence).